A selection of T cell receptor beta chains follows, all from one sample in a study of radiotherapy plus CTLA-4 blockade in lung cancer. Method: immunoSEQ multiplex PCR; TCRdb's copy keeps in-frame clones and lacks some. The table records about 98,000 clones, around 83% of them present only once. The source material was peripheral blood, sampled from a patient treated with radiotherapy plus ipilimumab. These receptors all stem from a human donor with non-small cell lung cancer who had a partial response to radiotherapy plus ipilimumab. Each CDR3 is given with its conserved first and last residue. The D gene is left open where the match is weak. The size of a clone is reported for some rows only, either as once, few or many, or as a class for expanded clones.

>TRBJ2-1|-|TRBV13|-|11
TGTGCCAGCAGCCTCCACAATGAGCAGTTCTTC
CASSLHNEQFF
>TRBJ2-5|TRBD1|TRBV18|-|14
TGTGCCAGCTCATTGGGGACAGGACAAGAGACCCAGTACTTC
CASSLGTGQETQYF
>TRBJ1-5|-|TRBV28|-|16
TGTGCCAGCAGTTTAAGCGCGCGATCAAGCAATCAGCCCCAGCATTTT
CASSLSARSSNQPQHF
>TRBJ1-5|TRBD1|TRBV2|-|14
TGTGCCAGCAGTGAACAGGGGGCACGGCAGCCCCAGCATTTT
CASSEQGARQPQHF
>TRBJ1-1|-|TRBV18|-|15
TGTGCCAGCTCACCACCGAAGACAGGTGTCGGTGAAGCTTTCTTT
CASSPPKTGVGEAFF
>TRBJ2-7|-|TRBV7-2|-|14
TGTGCCAGCAGCATAGCGAGAAACTCCTACGAGCAGTACTTC
CASSIARNSYEQYF
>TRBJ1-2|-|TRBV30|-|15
TGTGCCTGGAGCGACGATCAGACTGGATTATATGGCTACACCTTC
CAWSDDQTGLYGYTF
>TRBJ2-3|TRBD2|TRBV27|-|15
TGTGCCAGCAGTTTAGCGGGGGAGTTGTGGGATACGCAGTATTTT
CASSLAGELWDTQYF
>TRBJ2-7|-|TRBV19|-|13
TGTGCCAGTAGTAGGGCAGGGTTCCACGAGCAGTACTTC
CASSRAGFHEQYF
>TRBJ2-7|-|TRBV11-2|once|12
TGTGCCAGCAGCTTAGACAGGGCTGAGCAGTACTTC
CASSLDRAEQYF
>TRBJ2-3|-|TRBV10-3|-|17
TGTGCCATCAGTGAGCCCGTCGTGGGACTCGGCCCTCCCTTTGAGTATTTT
CAISEPVVGLGPPFEYF
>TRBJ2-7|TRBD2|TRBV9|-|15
TGTGCCAGCAGCGCCGGACTAGCGGAAACCTACGAGCAGTACTTC
CASSAGLAETYEQYF
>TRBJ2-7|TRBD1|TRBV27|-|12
TGTGCCAGCAGCCAGACAGGGGGCGAGCAGTACTTC
CASSQTGGEQYF
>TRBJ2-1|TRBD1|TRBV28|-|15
TGTGCCAGCAGTTTATCTGCCAGGGGGCTCAATGAGCAGTTCTTC
CASSLSARGLNEQFF
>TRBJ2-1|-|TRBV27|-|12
TGTGCCAGCAGTCTACTTACGGGACTTCAGTTCTTC
CASSLLTGLQFF
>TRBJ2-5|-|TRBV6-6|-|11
TGTGCCAGCAGTTCGCGGGAGACCCAGTACTTC
CASSSRETQYF
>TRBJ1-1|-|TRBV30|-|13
TGTGCCTGGAGCTCCACACGGAACACTGAAGCTTTCTTT
CAWSSTRNTEAFF
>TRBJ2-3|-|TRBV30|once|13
TGTGCCTGGACACCCGGGGGCACAGATACGCAGTATTTT
CAWTPGGTDTQYF
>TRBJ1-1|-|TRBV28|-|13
TGTGCCAGCAGTTTGACGGGGAACACTGAAGCTTTCTTT
CASSLTGNTEAFF
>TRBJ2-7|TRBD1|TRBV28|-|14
TGTGCCAGCCCGGGGACAGGGAGCTCCTACGAGCAGTACTTC
CASPGTGSSYEQYF
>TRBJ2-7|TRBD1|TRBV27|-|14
TGTGCCAGCAGTTGGGGGACAGGTTCCTACGAGCAGTACTTC
CASSWGTGSYEQYF
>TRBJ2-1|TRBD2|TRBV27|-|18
TGTGCCAGCAGTCCCCCACTAGCGGGAGGGCAGTCATACAATGAGCAGTTCTTC
CASSPPLAGGQSYNEQFF
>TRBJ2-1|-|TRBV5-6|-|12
TGTGCCAGCAGGCGGGATGCCAATGAGCAGTTCTTC
CASRRDANEQFF
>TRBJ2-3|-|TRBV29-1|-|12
TGCAGCGTATCCAGAGGGACAGATACGCAGTATTTT
CSVSRGTDTQYF
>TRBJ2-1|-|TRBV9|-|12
TGTGCCAGCAGCCTCCTAGCTGCGGAGCAGTTCTTC
CASSLLAAEQFF
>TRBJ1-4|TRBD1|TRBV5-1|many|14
TGCGCCAGCAGCGGGACAGGTGGTACTGAAAAACTGTTTTTT
CASSGTGGTEKLFF
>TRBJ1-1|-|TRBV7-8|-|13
TGTGCCAGCAGCCTAACAGGTGTCACTGAAGCTTTCTTT
CASSLTGVTEAFF
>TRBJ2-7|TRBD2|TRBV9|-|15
TGTGCCAGCAGCGTAGAACTAGCGGGAGCCTACGAGCAGTACTTC
CASSVELAGAYEQYF
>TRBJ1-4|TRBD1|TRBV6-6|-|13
TGTGCCAGCTCCAGACAGGGGAATGAAAAACTGTTTTTT
CASSRQGNEKLFF
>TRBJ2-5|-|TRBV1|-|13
TGCACCAGCAACCTCAGGCAATTGGAGACCCAGTACTTC
CTSNLRQLETQYF
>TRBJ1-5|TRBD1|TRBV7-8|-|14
TGTGCCAGCAGCTCCACAGGGGCGCGGCAGCCTCAGCATTTT
CASSSTGARQPQHF
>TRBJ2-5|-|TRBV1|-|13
TGCACCAGCAGCCAAGATCCCGTGGAGACCCAGTACTTC
CTSSQDPVETQYF
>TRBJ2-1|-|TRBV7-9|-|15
TGTGCCAGCAGCTCCCGTGGCCCCTTGACTAGACCCCTTCTCTTC
CASSSRGPLTRPLLF
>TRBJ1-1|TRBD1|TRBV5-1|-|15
TGCGCCAGCAGCGCACAGGGGCATAGGAACACTGAAGCTTTCTTT
CASSAQGHRNTEAFF
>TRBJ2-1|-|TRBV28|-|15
TGTGCCAGCAGTTTGACGGGAGCCATTAACAATGAGCAGTTCTTC
CASSLTGAINNEQFF